The source of this TCR beta chain is a study of cytomegalovirus exposure and HLA in healthy donors. Findings and caveats of the study: Among TCR beta chains, those listed as cytomegalovirus-associated numbered over 150.

In the PCR, 60 Vbeta and 13 Jbeta primers were used. Per the authors' pipeline: A later analysis tallied 87 million or so unique TCR beta chains, about 11 million of them shared. Profiling relied on immunoSEQ multiplex PCR, and the TCRdb table lists in-frame clones only, not all of them. That table furnishes V, J and clone size, whereas the DNA furnished D and trimming. The data show 130,000 or so clones, 77% seen once. Per the germline V gene, CDR1 is SGHRS and CDR2 is YFSETQ. This CDR3 is 14 amino acids long. Trimming at V came to 1 base and at J to 6 bases, leaving 4 bases not matched to a gene. Comment on this clone: Its target is not known.

The chain carries TRBV5-1 and TRBJ2-3; 8 bases agree with TRBD1. Source material: PBMCs. This clonotype was sampled from a male donor in good health and CMV-seropositive. The CDR3 spells CASSLTGGSDTQYF. The CDR3, as DNA: TGCGCCAGCAGCTTGACAGGGGGTTCGGATACGCAGTATTTT.